This T cell receptor (beta chain) came from a study of cytomegalovirus exposure and HLA in healthy donors. Background on the study: Within the Caucasian-associated ancestry cluster were roughly 81% of the 398 genotyped donors.

Germline trimming cut 4 bases from V and 1 base from J; bases unmatched to any gene: 8. Germline lookup yields CDR1 LGHNA and CDR2 YSLEER. There are 16 residues in the CDR3. This clone was seen a single time. Its antigen is not identified. Primers: 60 Vbeta forward and 13 Jbeta reverse. Generated by immunoSEQ multiplex PCR, the TCRdb table keeps only in-frame clones and is missing some. The data hold some 150,000 clones, with about 79% observed a single time. General study findings and limits: V- and J-gene trimming of TCR beta was linked (in a later analysis) to a missense DCLRE1C variant. A later analysis revealed that TCR association rates differed between HLA loci, peaking at DRB1 and bottoming out at HLA-C.

The sequence derives from a female donor in good health and CMV-seronegative. Sequencing was performed on PBMCs. This rearrangement joins TRBV4-3 to TRBJ2-5, with 8 bases identical to TRBD2. For the CDR3, the DNA is TGCGCCAGCAGCCCTTCGGGACTAGGTCCCCAAGAGACCCAGTACTTC. This translates into CASSPSGLGPQETQYF.